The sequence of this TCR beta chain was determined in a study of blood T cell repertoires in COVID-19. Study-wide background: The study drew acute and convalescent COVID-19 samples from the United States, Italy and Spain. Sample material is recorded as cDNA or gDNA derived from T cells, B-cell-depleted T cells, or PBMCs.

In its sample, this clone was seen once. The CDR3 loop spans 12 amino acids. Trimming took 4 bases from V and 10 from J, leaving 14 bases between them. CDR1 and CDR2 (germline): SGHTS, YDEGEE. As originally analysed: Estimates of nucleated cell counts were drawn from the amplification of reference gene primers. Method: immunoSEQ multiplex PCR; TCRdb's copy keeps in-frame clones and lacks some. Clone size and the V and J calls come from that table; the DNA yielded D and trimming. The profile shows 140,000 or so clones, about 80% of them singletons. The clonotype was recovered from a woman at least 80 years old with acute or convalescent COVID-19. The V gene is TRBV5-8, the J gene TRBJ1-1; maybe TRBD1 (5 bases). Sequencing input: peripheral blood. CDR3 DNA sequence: TGTGCCAGCAGCCTACGGACATTTTTAGCTTTCTTT. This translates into CASSLRTFLAFF.